This TCR beta chain was observed in a study of T cells in Graves' hyperthyroidism and ophthalmopathy. Amplification of TCR beta CDR3 regions was performed using RNA transcripts as template. Using the HTBI primer set, a first-round RT-PCR was run on the TCR CDR3. Via MiXCR, TCRdb re-called the multiplex PCR reads, giving one row per CDR3 protein. The sample yields 650,000 to 750,000 distinct CDR3 sequences, around 13% seen once. Study-level findings and limits: The authors' 13 V-J model separated ophthalmopathy from stable hyperthyroidism.

The authors obtained PBMCs from around 11 ml of fresh peripheral blood. The V end was cut by 5 bases, the J end by 5 bases, with 16 bases between. The CDR3 length is 14 residues. Per germline, CDR1 MNHNS and CDR2 SASEGT. Ten or more counts support this clonotype. Its antigen is as yet unknown. The sequenced sample consisted of blood. V is TRBV6-1 and J is TRBJ2-7, with D tentatively TRBD1 (5 bases). This TCR was sampled from a woman under 30 with Graves' hyperthyroidism. CDR3 residues: CASSYGQGYDEQYF. CDR3 nucleotides: TGTGCCAGCAGTTATGGGCAGGGTTACGACGAGCAGTACTTC.